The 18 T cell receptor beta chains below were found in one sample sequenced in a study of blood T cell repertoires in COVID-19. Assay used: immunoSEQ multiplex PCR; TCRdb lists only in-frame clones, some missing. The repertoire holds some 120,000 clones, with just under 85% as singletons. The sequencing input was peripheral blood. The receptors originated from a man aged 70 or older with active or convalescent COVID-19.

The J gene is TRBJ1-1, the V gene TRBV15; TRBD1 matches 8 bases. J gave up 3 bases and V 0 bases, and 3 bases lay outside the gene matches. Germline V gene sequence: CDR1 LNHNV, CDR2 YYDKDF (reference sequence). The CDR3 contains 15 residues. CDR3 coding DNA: TGTGCCACCAGCAGAGATGGGACAGGTTACACTGAAGCTTTCTTT. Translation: CATSRDGTGYTEAFF.

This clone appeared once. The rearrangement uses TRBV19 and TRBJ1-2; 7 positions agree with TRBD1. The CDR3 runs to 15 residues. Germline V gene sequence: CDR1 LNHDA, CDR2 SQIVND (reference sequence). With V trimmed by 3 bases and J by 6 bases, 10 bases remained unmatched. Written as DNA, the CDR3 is TGTGCCAGTAGTATTGGGGACAGTCCAGCAAATGGCTACACCTTC. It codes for CASSIGDSPANGYTF.

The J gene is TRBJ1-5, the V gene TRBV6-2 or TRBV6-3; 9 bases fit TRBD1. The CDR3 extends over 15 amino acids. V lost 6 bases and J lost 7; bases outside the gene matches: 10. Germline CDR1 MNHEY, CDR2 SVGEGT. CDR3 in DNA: TGTGCCAGCAGCCGTATGACAGGGGGACGCCAGCCCCAGCATTTT. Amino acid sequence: CASSRMTGGRQPQHF.

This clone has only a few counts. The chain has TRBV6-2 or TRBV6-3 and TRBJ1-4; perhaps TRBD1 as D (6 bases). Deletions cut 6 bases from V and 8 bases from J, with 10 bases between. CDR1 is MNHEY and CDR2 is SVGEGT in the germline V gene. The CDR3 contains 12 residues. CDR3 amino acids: CASSTDREKLFF. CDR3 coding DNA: TGTGCCAGCAGCACCGACAGGGAAAAACTGTTTTTT.

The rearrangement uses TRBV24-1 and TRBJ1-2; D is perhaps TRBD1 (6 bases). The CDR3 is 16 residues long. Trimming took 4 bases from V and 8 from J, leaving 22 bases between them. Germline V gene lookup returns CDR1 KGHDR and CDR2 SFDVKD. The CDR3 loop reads CATSDTSMGQRKGYTF. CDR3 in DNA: TGTGCCACCAGTGACACCAGTATGGGACAAAGGAAGGGCTACACCTTC.

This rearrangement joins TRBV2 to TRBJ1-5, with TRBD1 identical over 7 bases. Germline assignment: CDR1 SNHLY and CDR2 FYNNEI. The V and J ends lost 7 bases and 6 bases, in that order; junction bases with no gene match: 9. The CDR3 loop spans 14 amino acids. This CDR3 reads CASTDRAGGQPQHF. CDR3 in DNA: TGTGCCAGCACCGACAGGGCCGGTGGTCAGCCCCAGCATTTT. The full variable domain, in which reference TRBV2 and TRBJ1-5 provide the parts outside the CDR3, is EPEVTQTPSHQVTQMGQEVILRCVPISNHLYFYWYRQILGQKVEFLVSFYNNEISEKSEIFDDQFSVERPDGSNFTLKIRSTKLEDSAMYFCASTDRAGGQPQHFGDGTRLSIL.

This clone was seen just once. CDR3 nucleotide sequence: TGTGCCAGCAGTGACCGGGGAGTGGGTCAGCCCCAGCATTTT. As protein: CASSDRGVGQPQHF. The J gene is TRBJ1-5, the V gene TRBV2, with unresolved D. V was clipped by 3 bases and J by 6 bases, with 12 bases between them. The CDR3 extends over 14 amino acids. Germline V gene sequence: CDR1 SNHLY, CDR2 FYNNEI.

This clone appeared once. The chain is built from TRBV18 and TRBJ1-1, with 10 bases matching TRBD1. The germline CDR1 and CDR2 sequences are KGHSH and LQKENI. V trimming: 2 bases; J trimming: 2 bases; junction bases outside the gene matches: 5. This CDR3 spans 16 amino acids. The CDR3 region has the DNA TGTGCCAGCTCACCAGGAGGGACAGGGGTAAACACTGAAGCTTTCTTT. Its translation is CASSPGGTGVNTEAFF.

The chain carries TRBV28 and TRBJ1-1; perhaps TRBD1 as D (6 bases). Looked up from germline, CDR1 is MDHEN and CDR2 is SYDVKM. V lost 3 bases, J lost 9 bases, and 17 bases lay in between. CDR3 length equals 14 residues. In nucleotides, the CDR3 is TGTGCCAGCAGTTTGGGAGGGCAGGGGCCTCAAGCTTTCTTT. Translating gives CASSLGGQGPQAFF.

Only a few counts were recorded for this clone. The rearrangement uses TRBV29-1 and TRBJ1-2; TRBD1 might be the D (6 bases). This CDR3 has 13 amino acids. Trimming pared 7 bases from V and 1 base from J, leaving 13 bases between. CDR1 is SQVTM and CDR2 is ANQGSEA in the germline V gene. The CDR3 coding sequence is TGCAGCGCCTACAGGGACTATAACTATGGCTACACCTTC. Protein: CSAYRDYNYGYTF. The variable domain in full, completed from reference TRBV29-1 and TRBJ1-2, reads SAVISQKPSRDICQRGTSLTIQCQVDSQVTMMFWYRQQPGQSLTLIATANQGSEATYESGFVIDKFPISRPNLTFSTLTVSNMSPEDSSIYLCSAYRDYNYGYTFGSGTRLTVV.

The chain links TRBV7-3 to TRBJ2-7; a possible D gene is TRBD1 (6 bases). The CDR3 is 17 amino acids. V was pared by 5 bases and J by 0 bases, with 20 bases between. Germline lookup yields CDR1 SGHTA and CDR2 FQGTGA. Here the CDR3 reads CASSPTGFATGSYEQYF. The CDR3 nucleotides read TGTGCCAGCAGCCCAACAGGGTTCGCGACTGGCTCCTACGAGCAGTACTTC.

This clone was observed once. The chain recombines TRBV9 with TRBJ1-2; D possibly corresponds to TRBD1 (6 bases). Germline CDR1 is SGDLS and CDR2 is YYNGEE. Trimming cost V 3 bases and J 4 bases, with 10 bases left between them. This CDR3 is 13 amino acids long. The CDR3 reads CASSDLTGYGYTF. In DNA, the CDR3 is TGTGCCAGCAGCGATCTGACAGGCTATGGCTACACCTTC.

The chain's CDR3 is CASSPYYPETWTGDPGNTIYF. The CDR3 DNA reads TGTGCCAGCAGTCCCTATTACCCAGAGACCTGGACAGGGGATCCTGGAAACACCATATATTTT. V is TRBV6-2 or TRBV6-3 and J is TRBJ1-3; TRBD1 aligns across 9 bases. The germline gives CDR1 MNHEY, CDR2 SVGEGT. V lost 5 bases and J lost 2; bases outside the gene matches: 22. This CDR3 is built from 21 residues.

The CDR3 DNA reads TGTGCCAGCTCATCGACGGTACAGGGGCCGGGGGACATTCAGTACTTC. Its protein product is CASSSTVQGPGDIQYF. V usage is TRBV18 and J usage is TRBJ2-4, with a possible D match to TRBD1 (7 bases). V gave up 5 bases and J gave up 8 bases, with 22 bases separating them. Germline-derived CDR1 and CDR2 are KGHSH and LQKENI. The CDR3 has 16 amino acids.

The CDR3 loop is CASSPGQGGQPQHF. The CDR3 DNA is TGTGCCAGCAGTCCCGGACAGGGCGGTCAGCCCCAGCATTTT. The V and J genes are TRBV28 and TRBJ1-5, with 8 bases that match TRBD1. V lost 5 bases and J lost 6; bases outside the gene matches: 6. Per germline, CDR1 MDHEN and CDR2 SYDVKM. The CDR3 extends over 14 amino acids. Complete variable domain (other parts from reference TRBV28 and TRBJ1-5): DVKVTQSSRYLVKRTGEKVFLECVQDMDHENMFWYRQDPGLGLRLIYFSYDVKMKEKGDIPEGYSVSREKKERFSLILESASTNQTSMYLCASSPGQGGQPQHFGDGTRLSIL.

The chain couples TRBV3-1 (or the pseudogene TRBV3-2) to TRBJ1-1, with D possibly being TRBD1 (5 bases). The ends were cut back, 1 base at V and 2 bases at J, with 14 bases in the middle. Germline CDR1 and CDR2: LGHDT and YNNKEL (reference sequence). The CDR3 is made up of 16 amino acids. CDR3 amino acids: CASSQGWAGINTEAFF. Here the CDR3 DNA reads TGTGCCAGCAGCCAAGGTTGGGCAGGGATAAACACTGAAGCTTTCTTT.

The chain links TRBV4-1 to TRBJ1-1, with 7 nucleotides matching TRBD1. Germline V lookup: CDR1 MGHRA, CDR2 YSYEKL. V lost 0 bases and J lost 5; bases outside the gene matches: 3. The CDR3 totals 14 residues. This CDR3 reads CASSQEGQQTEAFF. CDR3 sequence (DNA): TGCGCCAGCAGCCAAGAGGGACAGCAGACTGAAGCTTTCTTT.

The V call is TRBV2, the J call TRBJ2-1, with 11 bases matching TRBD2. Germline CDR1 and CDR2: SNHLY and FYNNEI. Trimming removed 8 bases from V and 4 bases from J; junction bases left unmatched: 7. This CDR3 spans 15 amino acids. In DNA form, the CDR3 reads TGTGCCAGCGGTTCCGGGACTAGCGGTTACAATGAGCAGTTCTTC. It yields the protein CASGSGTSGYNEQFF.